The clone carrying this TCR beta chain was recorded many times. No antigen is known for it. This sample is drawn from a study of T-cell reconstitution after alpha-beta-depleted transplantation in children. Library preparation (for TCRbeta) was performed with unique molecular identifiers. Each CDR3 protein is one row after TCRdb ran MiXCR on the PCR reads. There are about 500,000 distinct CDR3 sequences in the sample; over 10% occur only once, and 12% to 15% lies in the top ten. Study-wide results and caveats: From surviving recipient T cells and thymic progenitors came the high day-60 TCRbeta diversity observed in some patients. By about two months after transplant, alpha-beta T cells reportedly arose from several hundred graft clones that had expanded. Newly generated T cells supplied most T-cell counts and diversity one year post-transplant.

J gave up 10 bases and V 2 bases, and 6 bases lay outside the gene matches. Per germline, CDR1 SGHTS and CDR2 YDEGEE. The CDR3 is 13 residues long. This chain uses TRBV5-8 with TRBJ2-1, with 7 positions matching TRBD2. The sample in question was PBMCs, mostly from graft donor cells, obtained 180 days after TCRalphabeta/CD19-depleted stem cell transplant. This TCR came from a female patient aged 2-9 years who had a stem cell transplant for aplastic anemia, so the T cells may come from the graft donor. The CDR3 reads CASSFNSGSEQFF. The DNA of the CDR3 is TGTGCCAGCAGCTTTAATAGCGGGTCGGAGCAGTTCTTC.